Below are 9 T cell receptor beta chains sequenced from a single sample in a study of shared clonotypes between healthy human individuals. Profiled with immunoSEQ multiplex PCR; TCRdb holds only in-frame clones, not every one. The table has 950,000 to 1,100,000 clones, 75% seen once. Sequencing was performed on memory CD4+ T cells sorted from blood. As for subset: CD45RA-negative fraction. Receptor source: a man in his late teens or twenties in good health.

The gene calls are TRBV7-9 and TRBJ2-1; D is undetermined. Trimming shortened V by 3 bases and J by 4 bases, and 7 bases separated the two germline ends. This CDR3 has 13 residues. The germline CDR1 and CDR2 sequences are SEHNR and FQNEAQ (reference sequence). The CDR3 nucleotides are TGTGCCAGCAGCTTGGAAGAATACAATGAGCAGTTCTTC. It translates to CASSLEEYNEQFF.

The chain is built from TRBV30 and TRBJ1-5; 9 positions match TRBD1. The CDR3 consists of 15 residues. V dropped 0 bases and J dropped 10; count of bases not matched to a gene: 10. The V gene's germline CDR1 is GTSNPN and CDR2 SVGIG (reference sequence). DNA of the CDR3: TGTGCCTGGAGTGTACTTGGACAGGGGATCGGCCCCCAGCATTTT. It yields the protein CAWSVLGQGIGPQHF.

This clone was seen only once. The V and J genes are TRBV7-2 and TRBJ2-1, with 13 bases identical to TRBD2. Per germline, CDR1 SGHTA and CDR2 FQGNSA. V lost 5 bases and J lost 4; bases outside the gene matches: 14. The length of the CDR3 is 19 residues. CDR3 sequence (DNA): TGTGCCAGCAGCCCCCCGGGACTAGCGGGGTATAGAGGATACAATGAGCAGTTCTTC. Translating it yields CASSPPGLAGYRGYNEQFF. Full variable domain (remainder filled in from reference TRBV7-2 and TRBJ2-1): GAGVSQSPSNKVTEKGKDVELRCDPISGHTALYWYRQSLGQGLEFLIYFQGNSAPDKSGLPSDRFSAERTGGSVSTLTIQRTQQEDSAVYLCASSPPGLAGYRGYNEQFFGPGTRLTVL.

V usage is TRBV11-1 and J usage is TRBJ1-1, with a possible D match to TRBD1 (5 bases). CDR1 and CDR2 (germline): SGHAT, FQDESV (reference sequence). Trimming cost V 5 bases and J 4 bases, with 11 bases left between them. This CDR3 comprises 13 residues. In DNA form, the CDR3 reads TGTGCCAGCAGCCCGGGGGGTTTCACTGAAGCTTTCTTT. Amino acid sequence: CASSPGGFTEAFF.

As for this clone: Other DNA sequences from this sample encode an identical CDR3 as well. The V and J genes are TRBV18 and TRBJ2-7; perhaps TRBD1 as D (5 bases). V gave up 3 bases and J gave up 3 bases, with 9 bases separating them. Looked up from germline, CDR1 is KGHSH and CDR2 is LQKENI. This CDR3 has 13 residues. CDR3 coding DNA: TGTGCCAGCTCACCCGGACATAACTACGAGCAGTACTTC. This codes for CASSPGHNYEQYF.

For this clone: The junction shows a germline mismatch at one end, possibly a read error. This chain links TRBV18 with TRBJ2-2; 9 bases agree with TRBD2. Germline V lookup: CDR1 KGHSH, CDR2 LQKENI. The CDR3 spans 15 residues. CDR3 bases: TGTGCCAGCTCACAAGGACTAGCGAGGACCGAGGAGCTGTTTTTT. Its protein product is CASSQGLARTEELFF.

CDR3 in DNA: TGTGCCAGCAGCGTAGAGGAGAGCACTGAAGCTTTCTTT. Translating gives CASSVEESTEAFF. The chain couples TRBV9 to TRBJ1-1; D is unclear. Germline V gives CDR1 SGDLS, CDR2 YYNGEE. This CDR3 spans 13 amino acids. V was clipped by 0 bases and J by 4 bases, with 7 bases between them.

V and J are TRBV6-5 and TRBJ2-5; the match to TRBD2 covers 11 bases. Trimming removed 5 bases from V and 5 bases from J; junction bases left unmatched: 7. Germline CDR1 MNHEY, CDR2 SVGAGI. The CDR3 covers 15 residues. The CDR3 is CASSRASGRRETQYF. DNA of the CDR3: TGTGCCAGCAGTAGGGCTAGCGGGAGGCGGGAGACCCAGTACTTC.

In its sample, this clone was seen a few times. The CDR3 loop reads CAISDTAAGVYEQYF. CDR3 coding DNA: TGTGCCATCAGTGATACGGCAGCGGGAGTCTACGAGCAGTACTTC. V is TRBV10-3 and J is TRBJ2-7; 8 nucleotides match TRBD2. This CDR3 has 15 amino acids. Germline V lookup: CDR1 ENHRY, CDR2 SYGVKD. The V and J ends lost 3 bases and 3 bases, in that order; junction bases with no gene match: 7.